Listed here are 29 T cell receptor beta chains from one sample, sequenced in a study of blood T cell repertoires in COVID-19. Assay used: immunoSEQ multiplex PCR; TCRdb lists only in-frame clones, some missing. The sample lists tens of thousands of clones; about 86% were seen once. The material sequenced was peripheral blood. Source of these receptors: a man aged 35-49 years with acute or convalescent COVID-19.

The genes are TRBV5-1 and TRBJ2-2, with TRBD1 as a possible D gene (6 bases). CDR3 length equals 15 residues. The V and J ends lost 2 bases and 8 bases respectively, with 16 bases between them. Germline V gene sequence: CDR1 SGHRS, CDR2 YFSETQ. Written as DNA, the CDR3 is TGCGCCAGCAGCTTCCTTGGACAGAGAACGGGGGAGCTGTTTTTT. It specifies CASSFLGQRTGELFF.

This rearrangement joins TRBV27 to TRBJ2-1, with 8 positions matching TRBD1. The CDR3 runs 15 residues. Germline V lookup: CDR1 MNHEY, CDR2 SMNVEV (reference sequence). V dropped 3 bases and J dropped 9; count of bases not matched to a gene: 10. CDR3 bases: TGTGCCAGCAGTTTGGGGATGGACAGGGCCACTGAGCAGTTCTTC. Residues: CASSLGMDRATEQFF.

The chain carries TRBV5-4 and TRBJ1-1; 12 bases are a match to TRBD1. The ends lost 0 bases at V and 6 bases at J; junction bases unmatched: 3. Germline V gene sequence: CDR1 SGHNT, CDR2 YYREEE (reference sequence). The CDR3 sequence is 15 residues long. CDR3 DNA: TGTGCCAGCAGCTTGGTGGGACAGGGGGCCTCTGAAGCTTTCTTT. Its protein product is CASSLVGQGASEAFF.

The V and J genes are TRBV11-3 and TRBJ2-7, with TRBD2 matching over 7 bases. There are 14 residues in the CDR3. Germline-derived CDR1 and CDR2 are SGHNT and YENEEA. The V segment lost 5 bases and the J segment 4 bases; nucleotides outside the gene matches: 8. The CDR3 nucleotides read TGTGCCAGCAGCCCAAGCGGGGCGGGATACGAGCAGTACTTC. Encoded protein: CASSPSGAGYEQYF.

The J gene is TRBJ1-4, the V gene TRBV11-2; TRBD1 aligns across 11 bases. V shed 3 bases and J 4 bases; nucleotides not matched to a gene: 4. The germline V gene encodes CDR1 SGHAT and CDR2 FQNNGV. There are 16 residues in the CDR3. The CDR3 sequence: CASSFFGTGGNEKLFF. For the CDR3, the DNA is TGTGCCAGCAGCTTTTTTGGGACAGGGGGTAATGAAAAACTGTTTTTT.

This sequence joins TRBV7-8 and TRBJ2-7, with 7 positions matching TRBD1. The CDR3 is 14 amino acids. The ends lost 7 bases at V and 2 bases at J; junction bases unmatched: 8. CDR1 and CDR2 from the germline V gene are SGHVS and FQNEAQ. DNA of the CDR3: TGTGCCAGCAAAGAAGGGGGCCCGACCTACGAGCAGTACTTC. Protein: CASKEGGPTYEQYF.

V usage is TRBV30 and J usage is TRBJ2-7; D perhaps matches TRBD2 (5 bases). The V end was cut by 0 bases, the J end by 3 bases, with 12 bases between. CDR1 is GTSNPN, CDR2 SVGIG, per germline (reference sequence). The CDR3 extends over 14 amino acids. CDR3 nucleotide sequence: TGTGCCTGGAGTGTAAGTCTAGCCGACTACGAGCAGTACTTC. As protein: CAWSVSLADYEQYF.

As concerns this clone: Other nucleotide sequences from this sample produce the same CDR3. V gene TRBV6-5 combines with J gene TRBJ1-2, with 7 bases aligning to TRBD1. The CDR3 extends over 13 amino acids. Trimming removed 5 bases from V and 4 bases from J; junction bases left unmatched: 4. Germline loops: CDR1 MNHEY, CDR2 SVGAGI. The CDR3 region is CASSPGQVYGYTF. For the CDR3, the DNA is TGTGCCAGCAGTCCCGGACAGGTCTATGGCTACACCTTC.

The chain carries TRBV4-1 and TRBJ1-3, with 7 bases matching TRBD1. The CDR3 length is 14 residues. Germline V gene sequence: CDR1 MGHRA, CDR2 YSYEKL. The V segment lost 4 bases and the J segment 8 bases; nucleotides outside the gene matches: 8. The CDR3 region has the DNA TGCGCCAGCAGCCCCGCTGCGAGGGGGCACACCATATATTTT. This encodes CASSPAARGHTIYF.

This sequence joins TRBV5-4 and TRBJ2-7; 7 bases line up with TRBD1. V shed 3 bases, J shed 4 bases, and the junction held 4 bases outside the gene matches. The germline V gene has CDR1 SGHNT and CDR2 YYREEE (reference sequence). This CDR3 contains 13 residues. The CDR3 coding sequence is TGTGCCAGCAGCTCGGACAGGAGATACGAGCAGTACTTC. Protein sequence: CASSSDRRYEQYF. Looking up the rest from reference TRBV5-4 and TRBJ2-7 gives the full variable domain: ETGVTQSPTHLIKTRGQQVTLRCSSQSGHNTVSWYQQALGQGPQFIFQYYREEENGRGNFPPRFSGLQFPNYSSELNVNALELDDSALYLCASSSDRRYEQYFGPGTRLTVT.

This chain joins TRBV5-1 and TRBJ2-5; D unresolved. Germline loops: CDR1 SGHRS, CDR2 YFSETQ. Trimming cost V 2 bases and J 3 bases, with 2 bases left between them. The CDR3 length is 11 residues. Written as DNA, the CDR3 is TGCGCCAGCAGCTTCAAAGAGACCCAGTACTTC. It translates to CASSFKETQYF.

CDR3 nucleotide sequence: TGTGCCAGCAGTTCCCGCGCTGCGGGGGGCGGGGAGCTGTTTTTT. This sequence encodes CASSSRAAGGGELFF. The rearrangement joins TRBV7-9 to TRBJ2-2; 8 bases line up with TRBD2. The CDR3 loop spans 15 amino acids. V shed 6 bases and J 7 bases; nucleotides not matched to a gene: 10. CDR1 is SEHNR and CDR2 is FQNEAQ in the germline V gene (reference sequence).

This chain uses TRBV5-1 with TRBJ1-3; no reliable D call. From germline, CDR1 is SGHRS and CDR2 YFSETQ. This CDR3 has 12 amino acids. The germline V and J ends were trimmed by 0 bases and 9 bases, with 7 bases remaining between them. The DNA for the CDR3 is TGCGCCAGCAGCTTGGCCTATCCCACCATATATTTT. Protein: CASSLAYPTIYF.

This clone was picked up many times. V usage is TRBV11-2 and J usage is TRBJ2-1; 7 positions agree with TRBD2. J was trimmed by 9 bases and V by 5 bases; bases with no gene match: 10. CDR1 is SGHAT, CDR2 FQNNGV, per germline. The CDR3 runs 14 residues. The CDR3 is CASSPTLGEGEQFF. DNA for the CDR3: TGTGCCAGCAGCCCCACCTTGGGGGAGGGTGAGCAGTTCTTC.

This clone was counted only a few times. The genes are TRBV7-3 and TRBJ1-1, with D unclear. V was clipped by 0 bases and J by 3 bases, with 8 bases between them. Germline V gene sequence: CDR1 SGHTA, CDR2 FQGTGA. This CDR3 has 14 amino acids. The chain's CDR3 is CASSLTFADTEAFF. For the CDR3, the DNA is TGTGCCAGCAGCTTAACGTTCGCAGACACTGAAGCTTTCTTT.

In this sample, this clone turned up a few times. CDR3 loop: CASSQGLRTNTEAFF. The CDR3 DNA is TGCGCCAGCAGCCAAGGACTCAGAACGAACACTGAAGCTTTCTTT. The rearrangement uses TRBV4-1 and TRBJ1-1, with D uncertain. The germline V gene encodes CDR1 MGHRA and CDR2 YSYEKL. The V gene lost 1 base and the J gene lost 1 base, with 10 bases spanning the gap. The CDR3 runs 15 residues.

The rearrangement links TRBV5-8 to TRBJ1-5, with 10 bases lining up with TRBD1. Trimming removed 5 bases from V and 5 bases from J; junction bases left unmatched: 13. Germline CDR1 SGHTS, CDR2 YDEGEE. This CDR3 comprises 17 residues. Written as DNA, the CDR3 is TGTGCCAGCAGTAGTTCGGGGACAGGGGAATTCTATCAGCCCCAGCATTTT. Protein: CASSSSGTGEFYQPQHF.

This clone appeared once. J is TRBJ1-1 and V is TRBV11-3; perhaps TRBD1 as D (5 bases). The CDR3 has 16 amino acids. V was trimmed by 6 bases and J by 0 bases, leaving 17 bases between them. Germline-derived CDR1 and CDR2 are SGHNT and YENEEA. This chain's CDR3 is CASSPGWGDLNTEAFF. DNA of the CDR3: TGTGCCAGCAGTCCAGGGTGGGGGGACTTGAACACTGAAGCTTTCTTT.

The genes are TRBV11-3 and TRBJ2-1, with D unclear. Trimming removed 11 bases at V and 8 bases at J, with 13 bases between. Germline V gives CDR1 SGHNT, CDR2 YENEEA. The CDR3 contains 11 residues. The CDR3 nucleotides read TGTGCCTCTCGTTTGGGCGATGAGCAGTTCTTC. Translating gives CASRLGDEQFF.

The chain recombines TRBV19 with TRBJ2-2; D not certain. The CDR3 totals 15 residues. V lost 3 bases, J lost 0 bases, and 8 bases lay in between. The V gene's germline CDR1 is LNHDA and CDR2 SQIVND (reference sequence). CDR3 amino acids: CASSIISANTGELFF. The CDR3 nucleotides are TGTGCCAGTAGTATCATCAGCGCGAACACCGGGGAGCTGTTTTTT.

The chain recombines TRBV20-1 with TRBJ1-2; TRBD1 matches at 7 bases. The ends lost 3 bases at V and 6 bases at J; junction bases unmatched: 10. Germline assignment: CDR1 DFQATT and CDR2 SNEGSKA (reference sequence). The CDR3 has 14 amino acids. The CDR3 nucleotides are TGCAGTGCTAGTACGATACAGGGGCGCGATGGCTACACCTTC. Its protein product is CSASTIQGRDGYTF.

Only one count was recorded for this clone. The chain combines TRBV11-1 with TRBJ2-2; 10 bases match TRBD2. V gave up 4 bases and J gave up 2 bases; unmatched junction bases: 4. Germline V lookup: CDR1 SGHAT, CDR2 FQDESV (reference sequence). The CDR3 consists of 16 residues. CDR3 residues: CASSYGLAVNTGELFF. In DNA, the CDR3 is TGTGCCAGCAGCTATGGACTAGCGGTTAACACCGGGGAGCTGTTTTTT.

V and J are TRBV19 and TRBJ1-2; TRBD1 might be the D (6 bases). CDR3 length equals 14 residues. The germline V gene has CDR1 LNHDA and CDR2 SQIVND (reference sequence). The ends were cut back, 7 bases at V and 0 bases at J, with 12 bases in the middle. CDR3 amino acids: CASNPQGTNYGYTF. DNA of the CDR3: TGTGCCAGTAACCCACAGGGCACTAACTATGGCTACACCTTC.

The gene calls are TRBV24-1 and TRBJ2-2; TRBD1 matches 8 bases. Germline-derived CDR1 and CDR2 are KGHDR and SFDVKD. The CDR3 has 16 amino acids. V trimming: 4 bases; J trimming: 5 bases; junction bases outside the gene matches: 8. The DNA of the CDR3 is TGTGCCACCAGTGAGCCAGACAGGGGAAAGACCGGGGAGCTGTTTTTT. Amino acid sequence: CATSEPDRGKTGELFF.

The V call is TRBV6-5, the J call TRBJ1-1; D is undetermined. CDR1 and CDR2 from the germline V gene are MNHEY and SVGAGI. CDR3 size: 13 residues. V lost 6 bases and J lost 1, with 9 bases in between. This CDR3 is CASSLLRNTEAFF. The CDR3 coding sequence is TGTGCCAGCAGCCTCCTAAGGAACACTGAAGCTTTCTTT.

The V and J genes are TRBV10-2 and TRBJ1-4; TRBD1 aligns across 7 bases. Looked up from germline, CDR1 is WSHSY and CDR2 is SAAADI. This CDR3 spans 13 amino acids. Losses at the gene ends were 8 bases for V and 4 bases for J; bases not matched to a gene: 4. The CDR3 DNA reads TGCGCCAGCCAGGGACAGAGTAATGAAAAACTGTTTTTT. Translated, it gives CASQGQSNEKLFF.

This clone was observed a single time. The chain links TRBV9 to TRBJ2-3; perhaps TRBD1 as D (6 bases). Germline V lookup: CDR1 SGDLS, CDR2 YYNGEE. The CDR3 runs 16 residues. The V gene lost 0 bases and the J gene lost 1 base, with 12 bases spanning the gap. CDR3 sequence: CASSVGLGARTDTQYF. Here the CDR3 DNA reads TGTGCCAGCAGCGTAGGATTGGGGGCCCGCACAGATACGCAGTATTTT.

A single count supports this clone. The chain links TRBV2 to TRBJ1-2; D is uncertain. Germline lookup yields CDR1 SNHLY and CDR2 FYNNEI. Trimming pared 2 bases from V and 6 bases from J, leaving 10 bases between. The length of the CDR3 is 13 residues. Here the CDR3 reads CASSERVRDGYTF. CDR3 in DNA: TGTGCCAGCAGTGAACGGGTTCGGGATGGCTACACCTTC.

This rearrangement joins TRBV19 to TRBJ2-1, with 10 bases aligning to TRBD1. From germline, CDR1 is LNHDA and CDR2 SQIVND (reference sequence). V lost 5 bases and J lost 0; bases outside the gene matches: 7. This CDR3 contains 17 residues. The CDR3 DNA is TGTGCCAGTAGTGGAGACAGGGGGCGCGGCTCCTACAATGAGCAGTTCTTC. Translation gives CASSGDRGRGSYNEQFF.